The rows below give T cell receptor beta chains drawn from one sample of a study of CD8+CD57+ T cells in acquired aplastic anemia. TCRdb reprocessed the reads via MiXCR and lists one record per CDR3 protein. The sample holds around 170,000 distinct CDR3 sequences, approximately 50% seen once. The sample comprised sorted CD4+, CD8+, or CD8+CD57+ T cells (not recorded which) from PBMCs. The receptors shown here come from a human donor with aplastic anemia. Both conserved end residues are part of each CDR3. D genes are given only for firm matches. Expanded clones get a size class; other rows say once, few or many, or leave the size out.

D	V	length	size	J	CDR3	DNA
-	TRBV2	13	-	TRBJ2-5	CASSVGGAETQYF	TGTGCCAGCAGTGTAGGGGGGGCAGAGACCCAGTACTTC
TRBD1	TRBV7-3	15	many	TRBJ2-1	CASSPPGTERNEQFF	TGTGCCAGCAGTCCTCCCGGGACAGAGAGAAATGAGCAGTTCTTC
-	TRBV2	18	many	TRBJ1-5	CASSRFSLVRTSNQPQHF	TGTGCCAGCAGTCGCTTTTCCCTTGTGCGCACTAGCAATCAGCCCCAGCATTTT
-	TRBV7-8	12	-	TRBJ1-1	CASSPSRTEAFF	TGTGCCAGCAGCCCAAGCCGTACTGAAGCTTTCTTT
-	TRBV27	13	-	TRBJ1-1	CASSSQTIGEAFF	TGTGCCAGCAGTTCACAAACTATAGGGGAAGCTTTCTTT
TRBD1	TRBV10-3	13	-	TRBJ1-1	CAIKGTGGTEAFF	TGTGCCATCAAGGGGACAGGGGGTACTGAAGCTTTCTTT
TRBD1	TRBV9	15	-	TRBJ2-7	CASSVGQGPLYEQYF	TGTGCCAGCAGCGTAGGACAGGGGCCCTTATACGAGCAGTACTTC
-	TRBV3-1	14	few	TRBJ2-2	CASSPLGATGELFF	TGTGCCAGCAGCCCCCTAGGGGCCACCGGGGAGCTGTTTTTT
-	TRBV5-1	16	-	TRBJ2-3	CASSLEPRGGTDTQYF	TGCGCCAGCAGCCTCGAGCCGCGGGGAGGCACAGATACGCAGTATTTT
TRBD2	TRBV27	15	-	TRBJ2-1	CASSFSGRGNNEQFF	TGTGCCAGCAGTTTTAGCGGGAGGGGGAACAATGAGCAGTTCTTC
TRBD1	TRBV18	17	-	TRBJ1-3	CASSRSQTGSSGNTIYF	TGTGCCAGCTCACGGTCTCAGACAGGGAGCTCTGGAAACACCATATATTTT
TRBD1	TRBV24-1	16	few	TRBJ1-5	CATSEPGTGGDQPQHF	TGTGCCACCAGTGAACCAGGGACAGGGGGCGATCAGCCCCAGCATTTT
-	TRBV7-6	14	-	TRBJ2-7	CASSPGYGVDEQYF	TGTGCCAGCAGCCCTGGGTACGGGGTCGACGAGCAGTACTTC
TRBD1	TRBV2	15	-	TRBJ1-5	CASSGQGLSNQPQHF	TGTGCCAGCAGTGGACAGGGACTAAGCAATCAGCCCCAGCATTTT
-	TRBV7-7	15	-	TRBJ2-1	CASSLAQSSYNEQFF	TGTGCTAGCAGCTTAGCACAGAGCTCCTACAATGAGCAGTTCTTC
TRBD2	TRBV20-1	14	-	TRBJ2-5	CSARLAGGRETQYF	TGCAGTGCTAGACTAGCGGGAGGACGAGAGACCCAGTACTTC
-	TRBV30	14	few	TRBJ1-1	CAWRVTGGRTEAFF	TGTGCCTGGAGGGTCACGGGAGGGCGGACTGAAGCTTTCTTT
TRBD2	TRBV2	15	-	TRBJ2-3	CASSPGLAATDTQYF	TGTGCCAGCAGCCCGGGACTAGCGGCAACAGATACGCAGTATTTT
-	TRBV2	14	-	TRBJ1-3	CAISGGRSGNTIYF	TGTGCCATCAGTGGGGGGCGCTCTGGAAACACCATATATTTT
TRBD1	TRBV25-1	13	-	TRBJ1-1	CASSEYEDRGLLF	TGTGCCAGCAGTGAATATGAGGACAGGGGCTTACTCTTT
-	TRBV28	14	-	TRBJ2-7	CASSGQGVTYEQYF	TGTGCCAGCAGTGGCCAGGGCGTTACCTACGAGCAGTACTTC
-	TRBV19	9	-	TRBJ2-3	CASTDTQYF	TGTGCCAGTACAGATACGCAGTATTTT
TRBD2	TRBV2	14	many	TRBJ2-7	CASRGLAGGNEQYF	TGTGCCAGCCGGGGACTAGCGGGAGGGAACGAGCAGTACTTC
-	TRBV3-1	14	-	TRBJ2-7	CASSQDFGVYEQYF	TGTGCCAGCAGCCAAGATTTCGGCGTCTACGAGCAGTACTTC